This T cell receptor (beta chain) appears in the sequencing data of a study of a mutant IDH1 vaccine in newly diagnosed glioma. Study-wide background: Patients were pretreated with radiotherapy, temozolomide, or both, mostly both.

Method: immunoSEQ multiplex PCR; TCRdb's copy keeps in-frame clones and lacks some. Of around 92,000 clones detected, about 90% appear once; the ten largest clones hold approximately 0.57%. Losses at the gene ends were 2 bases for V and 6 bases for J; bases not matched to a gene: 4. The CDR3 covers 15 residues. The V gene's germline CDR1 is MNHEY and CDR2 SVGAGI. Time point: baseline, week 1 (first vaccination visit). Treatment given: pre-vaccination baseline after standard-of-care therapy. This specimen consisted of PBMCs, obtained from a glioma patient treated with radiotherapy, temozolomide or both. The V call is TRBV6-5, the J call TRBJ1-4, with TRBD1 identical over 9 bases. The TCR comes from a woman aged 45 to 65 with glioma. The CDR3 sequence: CASSYQGDRDEKLFF. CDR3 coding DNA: TGTGCCAGCAGTTACCAAGGGGACAGGGATGAAAAACTGTTTTTT.